The next 21 T cell receptor beta chains were all read from a single sample in a study of OX40 agonist ivuxolimab in advanced cancers. Libraries were prepared through the immunoSEQ multiplex PCR assay. In TCRdb, the immuneACCESS table is reduced to in-frame sequences with V and J assigned. These tables do not hold every clone; where another copy was compared, an unresolved V gene accounts for under half, and the others remain unexplained. The sample records about 68,000 clones, roughly 86% of which are singletons. 2% to 2.5% of the sample lies in the top ten. Material: CD4+ or CD8+ T cells sorted from blood, obtained in a trial of the OX40 agonist ivuxolimab. The receptors originated from an adult with an advanced solid tumor such as melanoma, head and neck, liver or kidney cancer.

The gene calls are TRBV4-2 and TRBJ2-1; TRBD2 matches at 8 bases. The CDR3 length is 19 residues. Trimming took 0 bases from V and 0 from J; bases not matched to a gene: 10. In germline, CDR1 is LGHNA, CDR2 YNFKEQ. CDR3 loop: CASSQEGSHTSGSYNEQFF. The DNA for the CDR3 is TGTGCCAGCAGCCAAGAGGGGTCCCACACTAGCGGCTCCTACAATGAGCAGTTCTTC.

DNA for the CDR3: TGTGCCAGCAGTCCCGGACAGGGAGATCAGCCCCAGCATTTT. Translated, it gives CASSPGQGDQPQHF. V gene TRBV9 combines with J gene TRBJ1-5; 8 nucleotides match TRBD1. Looked up from germline, CDR1 is SGDLS and CDR2 is YYNGEE. The V segment lost 5 bases and the J segment 5 bases; nucleotides outside the gene matches: 6. This CDR3 contains 14 residues.

The gene calls are TRBV5-1 and TRBJ2-7; possibly TRBD1 for D (5 bases). The CDR3 length is 14 residues. Germline lookup yields CDR1 SGHRS and CDR2 YFSETQ. V dropped 2 bases and J dropped 2 bases, with 11 bases sitting between them. The CDR3 sequence is CASSLGQGPYEQYF. CDR3 DNA: TGCGCCAGCAGCTTAGGACAAGGTCCCTACGAGCAGTACTTC.

The CDR3 bases are TGTGCCAGCAGCCCCCCCGCGGTCTACGAGCAGTACTTC. Its protein product is CASSPPAVYEQYF. This sequence joins TRBV14 and TRBJ2-7; D gene unclear. CDR1 and CDR2 from the germline V gene are SGHDN and FVKESK. The V and J ends lost 4 bases and 3 bases respectively, with 10 bases between them. The CDR3 consists of 13 residues. The full variable domain, in which reference TRBV14 and TRBJ2-7 provide the parts outside the CDR3, is EAGVTQFPSHSVIEKGQTVTLRCDPISGHDNLYWYRRVMGKEIKFLLHFVKESKQDESGMPNNRFLAERTGGTYSTLKVQPAELEDSGVYFCASSPPAVYEQYFGPGTRLTVT.

This clone was recorded once. The CDR3 nucleotides read TGTGCCAGCAGCTTAGTTCTAGCGGGGGGGCGAGAGACCCAGTACTTC. Translation gives CASSLVLAGGRETQYF. The chain is built from TRBV7-2 and TRBJ2-5; 12 bases fit TRBD2. This CDR3 is built from 16 residues. J was trimmed by 4 bases and V by 1 base; bases with no gene match: 4. Germline loops: CDR1 SGHTA, CDR2 FQGNSA.

This chain uses TRBV29-1 with TRBJ2-3; the match to TRBD2 covers 8 bases. With 4 bases clipped from V and 2 bases from J, the junction kept 5 bases outside the gene matches. This CDR3 has 14 residues. Germline V lookup: CDR1 SQVTM, CDR2 ANQGSEA. CDR3 protein: CSVASGSITDTQYF. CDR3 nucleotide sequence: TGCAGCGTTGCCAGCGGGAGTATCACAGATACGCAGTATTTT.

The count of this clone is one. This rearrangement joins TRBV7-2 to TRBJ2-1; TRBD2 aligns across 7 bases. The CDR3 runs 14 residues. Per the germline V gene, CDR1 is SGHTA and CDR2 is FQGNSA. J was trimmed by 7 bases and V by 5 bases; bases with no gene match: 8. The CDR3 DNA reads as TGTGCCAGCAGCCCCGGGACTAATGTGAATGAGCAGTTCTTC. Its translation: CASSPGTNVNEQFF.

The chain links TRBV6-5 to TRBJ2-7; 10 positions match TRBD1. With 4 bases clipped from V and 3 bases from J, the junction kept 3 bases outside the gene matches. Per germline, CDR1 MNHEY and CDR2 SVGAGI. The CDR3 has 14 residues. CDR3 in DNA: TGTGCCAGCAGTTGGGACAGGGGAAACTACGAGCAGTACTTC. Protein: CASSWDRGNYEQYF.

This chain connects TRBV4-1 to TRBJ1-2; D is unresolved. Germline V CDR1 and CDR2: MGHRA, YSYEKL. This CDR3 has 14 residues. The V gene lost 0 bases and the J gene lost 7 bases, with 12 bases spanning the gap. The CDR3, as DNA: TGCGCCAGCAGCCAAGACTTCATAGTAGGTGGCTACACCTTC. Translated: CASSQDFIVGGYTF.

This chain uses TRBV6-5 with TRBJ2-7, with D maybe TRBD2 (5 bases). Germline V lookup: CDR1 MNHEY, CDR2 SVGAGI. This CDR3 contains 14 residues. V was cut by 2 bases and J by 7 bases, with 15 bases left in between. In DNA, the CDR3 is TGTGCCAGCAGTTACGGGCCCCGCGGGTGGGAGCAGTACTTC. Its translation: CASSYGPRGWEQYF.

The chain links TRBV7-9 to TRBJ2-2; 8 bases are a match to TRBD2. This CDR3 contains 16 residues. Per the germline V gene, CDR1 is SEHNR and CDR2 is FQNEAQ (reference sequence). J lost 5 bases, V lost 5 bases, and 10 bases had no gene match. The CDR3 sequence is CASSLPSGRGTGELFF. CDR3 nucleotide sequence: TGTGCCAGCAGCCTCCCCAGCGGGAGAGGGACCGGGGAGCTGTTTTTT.

The chain combines TRBV11-2 with TRBJ1-2; TRBD1 agrees at 10 bases. Losses at the gene ends were 0 bases for V and 5 bases for J; bases not matched to a gene: 0. Germline V gene data show CDR1 as SGHAT and CDR2 as FQNNGV. The CDR3 is 14 residues long. In nucleotides, the CDR3 is TGTGCCAGCAGCTTAGAGGGACAGGGGTATGGCTACACCTTC. This sequence encodes CASSLEGQGYGYTF.

This clone was seen a handful of times. J is TRBJ1-1 and V is TRBV18; TRBD1 aligns across 9 bases. CDR1 and CDR2 (germline): KGHSH, LQKENI. After removal of 5 bases from V and 4 bases from J, the junction contained 5 bases not matched to a gene. CDR3 length: 14 residues. The CDR3 reads CASSYGQGSTEAFF. Written as DNA, the CDR3 is TGTGCCAGCTCATATGGACAGGGGTCCACTGAAGCTTTCTTT.

This chain links TRBV6-1 with TRBJ2-7; D may be TRBD1 (6 bases). Trimming took off 2 bases at V and 2 bases at J, with 16 bases between the two ends. The CDR3 has 16 amino acids. The germline V gene encodes CDR1 MNHNS and CDR2 SASEGT. In DNA form, the CDR3 reads TGTGCCAGCAGTGAAAGGCGGACAGAAATTGCCTACGAGCAGTACTTC. It encodes CASSERRTEIAYEQYF.

A few counts support this clone. This chain joins TRBV5-6 and TRBJ2-7; D is perhaps TRBD2 (6 bases). There are 17 residues in the CDR3. The V gene lost 0 bases and the J gene lost 2 bases, with 18 bases spanning the gap. CDR1 and CDR2 (germline): SGHDT, YYEEEE. The CDR3 region is CASSLARGPPPPYEQYF. The CDR3 DNA follows: TGTGCCAGCAGCTTGGCGCGGGGACCTCCCCCGCCCTACGAGCAGTACTTC.

CDR3 nucleotides: TGTGCCAGCAGCGGGGGGGGCAGGGTGAACACTGAAGCTTTCTTT. This encodes CASSGGGRVNTEAFF. The chain is built from TRBV5-4 and TRBJ1-1; possible D gene TRBD1, 6 bases. The V end was cut by 4 bases, the J end by 0 bases, with 13 bases between. CDR1 is SGHNT, CDR2 YYREEE, per germline (reference sequence). This CDR3 spans 15 amino acids.

This clone has just a few counts. The chain combines TRBV7-8 with TRBJ1-2, with TRBD1 matching 9 bases. Trimming removed 1 base from V and 3 bases from J; junction bases left unmatched: 0. This CDR3 spans 14 amino acids. The germline V gene encodes CDR1 SGHVS and CDR2 FQNEAQ. Written as DNA, the CDR3 is TGTGCCAGCAGCTTAGGGACAGGGGACTATGGCTACACCTTC. Translated, it gives CASSLGTGDYGYTF.

This rearrangement joins TRBV5-1 to TRBJ2-1, with D perhaps TRBD2 (6 bases). The germline CDR1 and CDR2 sequences are SGHRS and YFSETQ. This CDR3 contains 14 residues. Trimming cost V 3 bases and J 7 bases, with 14 bases left between them. CDR3 in amino acids: CASSWTGTGNEQFF. The CDR3 bases are TGCGCCAGCAGCTGGACCGGGACTGGGAATGAGCAGTTCTTC.

The chain recombines TRBV10-3 with TRBJ2-6; D is ambiguous. V was pared by 3 bases and J by 0 bases, with 0 bases between. Per germline, CDR1 ENHRY and CDR2 SYGVKD. The CDR3 is 13 residues long. The CDR3 DNA reads as TGTGCCATCAGTGACTCTGGGGCCAACGTCCTGACTTTC. Its protein is CAISDSGANVLTF.

V gene TRBV7-9 combines with J gene TRBJ1-6, with D tentatively TRBD1 (5 bases). V gave up 2 bases and J gave up 7 bases, with 9 bases separating them. This CDR3 spans 14 amino acids. Germline V gene lookup returns CDR1 SEHNR and CDR2 FQNEAQ (reference sequence). The CDR3 DNA sequence: TGTGCCAGCAGCTTACAGGGTGGCAATTCACCCCTCCACTTT. This gives the protein CASSLQGGNSPLHF.

The CDR3 DNA reads as TGTGCCAGCAGCCCAAGAAGGGGGGCACCCCACAGAAACACCATATATTTT. Protein sequence: CASSPRRGAPHRNTIYF. The chain uses TRBV7-9 and TRBJ1-3, with D possibly TRBD1 on 6 matching bases. Trimming cost V 5 bases and J 5 bases, with 22 bases left between them. CDR1 and CDR2 from the germline V gene are SEHNR and FQNEAQ (reference sequence). This CDR3 has 17 residues.